This passage covers 13 T cell receptor beta chains from one sample sequenced in a study of cytomegalovirus exposure and HLA in healthy donors. The PCR used 60 Vbeta and 13 Jbeta primers. TCRdb keeps only in-frame clones here, not all; method: immunoSEQ multiplex PCR. This sample yields tens of thousands of clones, of which 55% to 70% are seen a single time; 5.5% to 6% belongs to the top ten. Sequenced material: PBMCs. Source of these receptors: a boy aged 5-17 years in good health and CMV-seropositive.

The gene calls are TRBV7-9 and TRBJ1-1; D is perhaps TRBD1 (6 bases). Trimming took off 5 bases at V and 1 base at J, with 11 bases between the two ends. This CDR3 is built from 14 residues. Looked up from germline, CDR1 is SEHNR and CDR2 is FQNEAQ (reference sequence). CDR3: CASSLTTGNTEAFF. Here the CDR3 DNA reads TGTGCCAGCAGCCTAACGACAGGGAACACTGAAGCTTTCTTT.

The chain joins TRBV4-1 to TRBJ2-3; TRBD2 agrees at 7 bases. The CDR3 runs 17 residues. Germline trimming cut 1 base from V and 2 bases from J; bases unmatched to any gene: 9. The V gene's germline CDR1 is MGHRA and CDR2 YSYEKL. For the CDR3, the DNA is TGCGCCAGCAGCCAAGCTCCATCGACTAGCTCCACAGATACGCAGTATTTT. Translating gives CASSQAPSTSSTDTQYF.

As concerns this clone: A read error may account for a junction end that differs from germline. The CDR3 DNA follows: TGTGCCAGCAGCTTAGACAGGGGTGCCAATCAGCCCCAGAATTTT. Translation: CASSLDRGANQPQNF. The rearrangement joins TRBV7-9 to TRBJ1-5, with 7 positions matching TRBD1. The germline V gene has CDR1 SEHNR and CDR2 FQNEAQ (reference sequence). The length of the CDR3 is 15 residues.

V gene TRBV9 combines with J gene TRBJ2-5; TRBD2 matches 9 bases. Germline trimming cut 1 base from V and 0 bases from J; bases unmatched to any gene: 7. The CDR3 runs to 17 residues. The germline V gene has CDR1 SGDLS and CDR2 YYNGEE. The CDR3 is CASSVSGAGGHQETQYF. As DNA, the CDR3 is TGTGCCAGCAGCGTATCGGGAGCGGGAGGCCACCAAGAGACCCAGTACTTC.

J is TRBJ2-1 and V is TRBV20-1; D remains ambiguous. Trimming removed 6 bases at V and 7 bases at J, with 10 bases between. CDR3 length equals 11 residues. Germline V gene lookup returns CDR1 DFQATT and CDR2 SNEGSKA (reference sequence). The CDR3 DNA reads as TGCAGTGCCACCGGGTGGAATGAGCAGTTCTTC. Its translation is CSATGWNEQFF.

The CDR3 bases are TGTGCCAGCAGCTTAAAATTACAGGGAAAAGGTGAAAAACTGTTTTTT. Translating gives CASSLKLQGKGEKLFF. The gene calls are TRBV5-6 and TRBJ1-4; a weak D match, TRBD1 (6 bases). CDR3 length: 16 amino acids. Per the germline V gene, CDR1 is SGHDT and CDR2 is YYEEEE. V lost 2 bases to trimming and J lost 7 bases, with 18 bases between them.

V is TRBV4-3 and J is TRBJ2-2, with TRBD1 identical over 7 bases. Germline CDR1 reads LGHNA; CDR2 reads YSLEER. The CDR3 is 16 residues long. The V and J ends lost 0 bases and 2 bases, in that order; junction bases with no gene match: 3. The CDR3 spells CASSQEDRINTGELFF. CDR3 DNA sequence: TGCGCCAGCAGCCAAGAGGACAGGATAAACACCGGGGAGCTGTTTTTT.

This clone was counted between two and nine times. The rearrangement joins TRBV15 to TRBJ1-5, with 7 bases identical to TRBD1. This CDR3 has 15 amino acids. CDR1 is LNHNV and CDR2 is YYDKDF in the germline V gene (reference sequence). The V gene end was trimmed by 0 bases and the J gene end by 6 bases; junction bases not matched to a gene: 5. CDR3 nucleotide sequence: TGTGCCACCAGCAGAGATCGGAAGGGGGCTCAGCCCCAGCATTTT. This encodes CATSRDRKGAQPQHF.

This sequence joins TRBV5-6 and TRBJ2-7; no clear D. Trimming took 3 bases from V and 2 from J, leaving 12 bases between them. Germline V gene data show CDR1 as SGHDT and CDR2 as YYEEEE. The CDR3 has 14 residues. CDR3 in DNA: TGTGCCAGCAGCTCGGTCGGTACCACCTACGAGCAGTACTTC. It is translated as CASSSVGTTYEQYF. The whole variable domain, filled in from reference TRBV5-6 and TRBJ2-7, reads DAGVTQSPTHLIKTRGQQVTLRCSPKSGHDTVSWYQQALGQGPQFIFQYYEEEERQRGNFPDRFSGHQFPNYSSELNVNALLLGDSALYLCASSSVGTTYEQYFGPGTRLTVT.

This chain links TRBV5-1 with TRBJ1-3; 8 bases line up with TRBD1. The ends lost 2 bases at V and 4 bases at J; junction bases unmatched: 5. CDR3 length: 15 amino acids. Germline assignment: CDR1 SGHRS and CDR2 YFSETQ. This chain's CDR3 is CASSFGQGIGNTIYF. The DNA of the CDR3 is TGCGCCAGCAGCTTTGGACAGGGAATAGGAAACACCATATATTTT.

The chain employs TRBV30 and TRBJ1-2; 7 bases are a match to TRBD1. V trimming: 8 bases; J trimming: 1 base; junction bases outside the gene matches: 10. The CDR3 length is 14 residues. Germline CDR1 is GTSNPN and CDR2 is SVGIG (reference sequence). DNA for the CDR3: TGTGCCCGGGGAGAGGGGGCGGATAACTATGGCTACACCTTC. Translation: CARGEGADNYGYTF. Looking up the rest from reference TRBV30 and TRBJ1-2 gives the full variable domain: SQTIHQWPATLVQPVGSPLSLECTVEGTSNPNLYWYRQAAGRGLQLLFYSVGIGQISSEVPQNLSASRPQDRQFILSSKKLLLSDSGFYLCARGEGADNYGYTFGSGTRLTVV.

V and J are TRBV7-9 and TRBJ1-1, with D hard to call. The CDR3 has 12 residues. Germline V lookup: CDR1 SEHNR, CDR2 FQNEAQ (reference sequence). V lost 1 base to trimming and J lost 10 bases, with 10 bases between them. The CDR3 protein is CASSLESAPAFF. CDR3 DNA sequence: TGTGCCAGCAGCTTAGAGAGTGCCCCAGCTTTCTTT.

The chain combines TRBV29-1 with TRBJ2-7; TRBD2 matches 7 bases. The V and J ends lost 5 bases and 4 bases, in that order; junction bases with no gene match: 2. CDR3 size: 11 residues. Germline assignment: CDR1 SQVTM and CDR2 ANQGSEA. The CDR3 is CSVRREYEQYF. CDR3 bases: TGCAGCGTTCGGCGGGAGTACGAGCAGTACTTC.